This T cell receptor (beta chain) derives from a study of regulatory T cells in long-lasting Graves disease. Regarding the study as a whole: Authors noted too few samples as a limitation. The TCR repertoire of persistent Graves' patients was less diverse than that of newly diagnosed ones. Persistent disease favored TRBV28, TRBJ1-2 and TRBJ2-5.

Germline V gene sequence: CDR1 MNHEY, CDR2 SMNVEV (reference sequence). CDR3 size: 19 residues. J was trimmed by 0 bases and V by 5 bases; bases with no gene match: 13. Remarks on this clonotype: Its matching antigen is unknown. A far bigger clonotype differs at one base, so this is likely a read error.

The sample's time point: newly diagnosed GD, antithyroid drugs for less than 3 months. PBMC-derived RNA was used for the TCR library. Combining iRepertoire HTBI primers with Arm-PCR of CDR3 regions, the authors built TCR beta libraries. Each CDR3 protein gets one entry after TCRdb re-called the multiplex PCR reads with MiXCR. The sample lists some 230,000 distinct CDR3 sequences; 18% were seen once. This chain joins TRBV27 and TRBJ2-1, with 10 bases identical to TRBD2. This clonotype originated in a female donor with Graves disease. The starting material was peripheral blood mononuclear cells (PBMCs), obtained at new diagnosis, from a patient treated with antithyroid drugs. CDR3 coding DNA: TGTGCCAGCAGTGATCTACGACTCTCTAGCGGGGGCTCCTACAATGAGCAGTTCTTC. Translated: CASSDLRLSSGGSYNEQFF.